A single sample is the source of the 16 T cell receptor beta chains below, sequenced in a study of blood T cell repertoires in COVID-19. Repertoires were generated with immunoSEQ multiplex PCR, while TCRdb's copy carries only in-frame clones and drops some. The data hold about 140,000 clones, with around 87% observed a single time. Sequences were obtained from peripheral blood. These receptors were taken from a human donor in a cohort sampled during active COVID-19.

This sequence joins TRBV10-2 and TRBJ2-3, with 7 nucleotides matching TRBD2. CDR3 length equals 15 residues. Germline CDR1 is WSHSY and CDR2 is SAAADI. V gave up 3 bases and J gave up 0 bases; unmatched junction bases: 3. CDR3 amino acids: CASSDGGGSTDTQYF. The DNA for the CDR3 is TGCGCCAGCAGTGACGGCGGGGGTAGCACAGATACGCAGTATTTT.

This clone has more than one count but fewer than ten. V is TRBV6-2 or TRBV6-3 and J is TRBJ1-6; perhaps TRBD1 as D (5 bases). Trimming removed 5 bases from V and 7 bases from J, with 15 bases in between. Per germline, CDR1 MNHEY and CDR2 SVGEGT. This CDR3 spans 15 amino acids. CDR3 loop: CASSLRQLKNSPLHF. The CDR3 nucleotides read TGTGCCAGCAGTCTGAGACAGCTTAAAAATTCACCCCTCCACTTT.

The J gene is TRBJ2-1, the V gene TRBV5-4, with 7 bases identical to TRBD2. Germline assignment: CDR1 SGHNT and CDR2 YYREEE (reference sequence). The trim removed 0 bases at V and 7 bases at J, leaving 4 bases unmatched. The CDR3 length is 14 residues. The CDR3 spells CASSLVRTSNEQFF. CDR3 DNA: TGTGCCAGCAGCTTGGTGAGGACTAGTAATGAGCAGTTCTTC.

The chain couples TRBV7-9 to TRBJ2-5; 7 bases line up with TRBD1. The V segment lost 1 base and the J segment 3 bases; nucleotides outside the gene matches: 8. Germline V gives CDR1 SEHNR, CDR2 FQNEAQ (reference sequence). The CDR3 runs 16 residues. The CDR3, as DNA: TGTGCCAGCAGCTTAGGACAGGGAAGAGGGAAAGAGACCCAGTACTTC. It translates to CASSLGQGRGKETQYF.

The table lists this clone with a count of one. This chain connects TRBV10-3 to TRBJ1-5; 12 positions agree with TRBD1. Germline lookup yields CDR1 ENHRY and CDR2 SYGVKD. V lost 10 bases, J lost 0 bases, and 7 bases stayed unmatched. This CDR3 spans 16 amino acids. In DNA form, the CDR3 reads TGTGCCACCTCCGGGACAGGGGGCGATAGCAATCAGCCCCAGCATTTT. Translation gives CATSGTGGDSNQPQHF.

The rearrangement uses TRBV2 and TRBJ1-1, with a possible D match to TRBD1 (5 bases). V shed 6 bases and J shed 1 base, with 18 bases lying between them. CDR3 length: 16 amino acids. The germline CDR1 and CDR2 sequences are SNHLY and FYNNEI. The CDR3, as DNA: TGTGCCAGCAGAGGAAGGGGAGGGGTGAGGAACACTGAAGCTTTCTTT. Protein product: CASRGRGGVRNTEAFF. The full variable domain, completed using reference TRBV2 and TRBJ1-1, is EPEVTQTPSHQVTQMGQEVILRCVPISNHLYFYWYRQILGQKVEFLVSFYNNEISEKSEIFDDQFSVERPDGSNFTLKIRSTKLEDSAMYFCASRGRGGVRNTEAFFGQGTRLTVV.

This chain links TRBV29-1 with TRBJ2-1; tentatively, D is TRBD2 (5 bases). The CDR3 totals 14 residues. The ends were cut back, 4 bases at V and 2 bases at J, with 12 bases in the middle. Germline CDR1 SQVTM, CDR2 ANQGSEA. The CDR3 loop reads CSVGGQAPYNEQFF. For the CDR3, the DNA is TGCAGCGTTGGAGGGCAGGCCCCCTACAATGAGCAGTTCTTC.

The rearrangement uses TRBV4-2 and TRBJ2-2; TRBD2 is a possible D gene (6 bases). Per the germline V gene, CDR1 is LGHNA and CDR2 is YNFKEQ. The CDR3 is 12 residues long. Trimming removed 5 bases at V and 6 bases at J, with 7 bases between. CDR3 coding DNA: TGTGCCAGCAGCGGGGGGTCCGGGGAGCTGTTTTTT. Protein sequence: CASSGGSGELFF.

This chain uses TRBV18 with TRBJ1-1; no firm D call. With 2 bases removed from V and 4 bases from J, the gap between germline ends came to 23 bases. The CDR3 runs to 18 residues. CDR1 and CDR2 from the germline V gene are KGHSH and LQKENI. CDR3 residues: CASSPTGITWRGGTEAFF. The CDR3 coding sequence is TGTGCCAGCTCACCAACGGGGATTACCTGGCGAGGTGGCACTGAAGCTTTCTTT.

V usage is TRBV5-1 and J usage is TRBJ2-1, with 10 bases identical to TRBD2. Germline V gene sequence: CDR1 SGHRS, CDR2 YFSETQ. V dropped 1 base and J dropped 5; count of bases not matched to a gene: 18. The CDR3 has 20 residues. The CDR3 bases are TGCGCCAGCAGCTTGAGCTATAGAACCAGAAGGACTAGCGGAGACAATGAGCAGTTCTTC. Protein product: CASSLSYRTRRTSGDNEQFF.

V usage is TRBV27 and J usage is TRBJ2-3; 16 bases match TRBD2. CDR1 is MNHEY, CDR2 SMNVEV, per germline (reference sequence). This CDR3 has 18 amino acids. The V gene end was trimmed by 4 bases and the J gene end by 5 bases; junction bases not matched to a gene: 9. The CDR3 nucleotides read TGTGCCAGCAGTTCGATCGGGACTAGCGGGGGGGCGGTAGATACGCAGTATTTT. It is translated as CASSSIGTSGGAVDTQYF.

The V call is TRBV15, the J call TRBJ1-2; 8 bases are a match to TRBD1. This CDR3 region has 13 residues. Trimming at V came to 4 bases and at J to 6 bases, leaving 4 bases not matched to a gene. CDR1 is LNHNV, CDR2 YYDKDF, per germline (reference sequence). The CDR3 loop is CATSTGGWHGYTF. CDR3 coding DNA: TGTGCCACCAGCACAGGGGGCTGGCATGGCTACACCTTC.

This chain links TRBV24-1 with TRBJ2-1, with D uncertain. There are 11 residues in the CDR3. Germline-derived CDR1 and CDR2 are KGHDR and SFDVKD. Trimming left V 4 bases short and J 7 bases short, with 4 bases between. CDR3 in amino acids: CATSDTNEQFF. As DNA, the CDR3 is TGTGCCACCAGTGACACAAATGAGCAGTTCTTC.

The J gene is TRBJ1-4, the V gene TRBV18, with TRBD1 identical over 7 bases. CDR1 KGHSH and CDR2 LQKENI come from the germline V gene. Trimming at V came to 0 bases and at J to 7 bases, leaving 5 bases not matched to a gene. The CDR3 loop spans 15 amino acids. CDR3 nucleotide sequence: TGTGCCAGCTCACCACCACAGGGGCGTGCTGAAAAACTGTTTTTT. It is translated as CASSPPQGRAEKLFF. Full variable domain (outside the CDR3, taken from reference TRBV18 and TRBJ1-4): NAGVMQNPRHLVRRRGQEARLRCSPMKGHSHVYWYRQLPEEGLKFMVYLQKENIIDESGMPKERFSAEFPKEGPSILRIQQVVRGDSAAYFCASSPPQGRAEKLFFGSGTQLSVL.

The chain carries TRBV5-1 and TRBJ2-7; a weak D match, TRBD1 (5 bases). The V end lost 0 bases, the J end lost 3 bases, and 13 bases lay between the germline ends. The germline V gene has CDR1 SGHRS and CDR2 YFSETQ. The CDR3 runs to 15 residues. CDR3 in amino acids: CASSLGSAGHYEQYF. For the CDR3, the DNA is TGCGCCAGCAGCTTGGGGAGTGCCGGACACTACGAGCAGTACTTC.

The chain recombines TRBV3-1 (or the pseudogene TRBV3-2) with TRBJ1-2; D uncertain. V lost 1 base and J 4 bases, leaving 7 bases between the germline ends. Germline V gene sequence: CDR1 LGHDT, CDR2 YNNKEL (reference sequence). The CDR3 is 13 amino acids. Here the CDR3 reads CASSQGVFYGYTF. CDR3 nucleotides: TGTGCCAGCAGCCAAGGAGTATTCTATGGCTACACCTTC.